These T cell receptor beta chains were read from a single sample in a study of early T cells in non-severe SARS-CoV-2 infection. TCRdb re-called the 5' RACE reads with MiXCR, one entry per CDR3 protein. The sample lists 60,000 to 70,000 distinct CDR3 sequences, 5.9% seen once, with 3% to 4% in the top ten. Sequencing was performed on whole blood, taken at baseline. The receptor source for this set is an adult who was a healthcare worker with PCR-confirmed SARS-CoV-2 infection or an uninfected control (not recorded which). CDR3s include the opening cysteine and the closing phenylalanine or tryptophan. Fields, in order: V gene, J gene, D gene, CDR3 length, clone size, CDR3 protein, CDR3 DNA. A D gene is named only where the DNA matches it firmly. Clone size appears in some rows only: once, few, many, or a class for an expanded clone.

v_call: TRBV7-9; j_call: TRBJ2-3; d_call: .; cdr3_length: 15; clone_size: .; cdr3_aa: CASRRALSPTDTQYF; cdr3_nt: TGTGCCAGCAGACGAGCCCTTTCACCCACAGATACGCAGTATTTT
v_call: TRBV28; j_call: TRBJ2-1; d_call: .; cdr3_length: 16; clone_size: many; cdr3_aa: CASSFAVQPFDNEQFF; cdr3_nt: TGTGCCAGCAGTTTTGCTGTACAGCCCTTTGACAATGAGCAGTTCTTC
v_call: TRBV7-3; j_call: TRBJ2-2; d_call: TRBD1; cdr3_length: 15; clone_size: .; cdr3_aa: CASSSPGTGIGELFF; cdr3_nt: TGTGCCAGCAGCTCCCCCGGGACAGGGATCGGGGAGCTGTTTTTT
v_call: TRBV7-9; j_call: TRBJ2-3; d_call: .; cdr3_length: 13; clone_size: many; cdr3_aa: CASSRDLTGTQYF; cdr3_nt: TGTGCCAGCAGCCGAGACTTAACGGGTACGCAGTATTTT
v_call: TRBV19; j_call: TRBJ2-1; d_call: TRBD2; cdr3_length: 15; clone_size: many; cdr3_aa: CASSIPSGSYNEQFF; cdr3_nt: TGTGCCAGTAGTATTCCTAGCGGGAGCTACAATGAGCAGTTCTTC
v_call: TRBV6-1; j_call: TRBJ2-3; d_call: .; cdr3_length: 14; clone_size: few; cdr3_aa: CASSALASTDTQYF; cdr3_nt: TGTGCCAGCAGTGCCTTAGCTAGCACAGATACGCAGTATTTT
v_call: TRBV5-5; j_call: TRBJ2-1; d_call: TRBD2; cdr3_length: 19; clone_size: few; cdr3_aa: CASSFRTSGRDDRRFEQFF; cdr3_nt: TGTGCCAGCAGCTTTAGGACTAGCGGGAGGGATGATAGACGCTTTGAGCAGTTCTTC
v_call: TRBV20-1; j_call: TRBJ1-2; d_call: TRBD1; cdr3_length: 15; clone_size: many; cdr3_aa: CSARDQRGQNYGYTF; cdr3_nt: TGCAGTGCTAGAGATCAAAGGGGACAGAACTATGGCTACACCTTC
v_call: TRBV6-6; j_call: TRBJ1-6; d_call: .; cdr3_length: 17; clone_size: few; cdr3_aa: CASSYPTGPTDNSPLHF; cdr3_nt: TGTGCCAGCAGTTACCCGACGGGCCCGACGGATAATTCACCCCTCCACTTT
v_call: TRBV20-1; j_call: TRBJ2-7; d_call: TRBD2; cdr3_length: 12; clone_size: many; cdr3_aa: CSASGRRYEQYF; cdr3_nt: TGCAGTGCTAGCGGGAGGCGGTACGAGCAGTACTTC
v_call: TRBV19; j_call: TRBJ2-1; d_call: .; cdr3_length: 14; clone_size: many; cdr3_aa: CASSIQGWGNEQFF; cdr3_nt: TGTGCCAGTAGTATACAGGGCTGGGGCAATGAGCAGTTCTTC
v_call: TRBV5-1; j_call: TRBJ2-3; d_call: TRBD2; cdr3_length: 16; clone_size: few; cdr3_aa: CASSLSGRVPTDTQYF; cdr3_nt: TGCGCCAGCAGCTTAAGCGGGAGGGTACCCACAGATACGCAGTATTTT
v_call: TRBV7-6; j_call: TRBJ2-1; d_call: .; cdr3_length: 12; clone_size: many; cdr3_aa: CASQGGDNEQFF; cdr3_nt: TGTGCCAGCCAGGGCGGAGACAATGAGCAGTTCTTC
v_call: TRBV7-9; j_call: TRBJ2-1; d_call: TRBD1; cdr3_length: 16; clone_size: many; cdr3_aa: CASSLGWDRVLREQFF; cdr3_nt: TGTGCCAGCAGCTTAGGATGGGACAGGGTACTAAGGGAGCAGTTCTTC
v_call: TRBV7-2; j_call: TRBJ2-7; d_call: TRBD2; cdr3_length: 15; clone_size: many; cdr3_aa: CASSQTGLAFYEQYF; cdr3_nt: TGTGCCAGCAGCCAAACGGGACTAGCTTTCTACGAGCAGTACTTC
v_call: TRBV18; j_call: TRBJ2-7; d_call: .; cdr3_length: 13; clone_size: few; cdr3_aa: CASSPPGTYEQYF; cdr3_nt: TGTGCCAGCTCACCACCGGGAACGTACGAGCAGTACTTC
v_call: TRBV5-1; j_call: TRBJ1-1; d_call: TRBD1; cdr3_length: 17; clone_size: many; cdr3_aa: CASNRGQGSVMNTEAFF; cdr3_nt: TGCGCCAGCAACCGCGGACAGGGGAGTGTCATGAACACTGAAGCTTTCTTT
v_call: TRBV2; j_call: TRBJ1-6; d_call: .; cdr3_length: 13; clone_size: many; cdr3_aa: CASTGTRDSPLHF; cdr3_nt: TGTGCCAGCACCGGGACGAGGGATTCACCCCTCCACTTT
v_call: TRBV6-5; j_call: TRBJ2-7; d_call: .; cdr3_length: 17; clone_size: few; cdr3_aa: CASSYSRLFGGGYEQYF; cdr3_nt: TGTGCCAGCAGTTACTCGAGATTATTCGGGGGTGGGTACGAGCAGTACTTC
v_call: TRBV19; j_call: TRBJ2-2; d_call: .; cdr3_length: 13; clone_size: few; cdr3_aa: CASSKGYTGELFF; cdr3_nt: TGTGCCAGTAGTAAGGGGTACACCGGGGAGCTGTTTTTT
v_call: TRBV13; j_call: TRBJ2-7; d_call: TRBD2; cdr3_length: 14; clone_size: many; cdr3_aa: CASSLGRGSYEQYF; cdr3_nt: TGTGCCAGCAGCTTAGGGCGGGGGAGCTACGAGCAGTACTTC
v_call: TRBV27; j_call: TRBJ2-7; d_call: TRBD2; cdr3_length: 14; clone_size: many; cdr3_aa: CASSSRAGVHEQYF; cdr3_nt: TGTGCCAGCAGTTCCCGAGCGGGAGTCCACGAGCAGTACTTC
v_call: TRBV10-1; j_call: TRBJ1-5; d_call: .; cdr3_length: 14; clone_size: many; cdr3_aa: CASSTGSVYQPQHF; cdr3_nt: TGCGCCAGCAGTACAGGGTCGGTATATCAGCCCCAGCATTTT
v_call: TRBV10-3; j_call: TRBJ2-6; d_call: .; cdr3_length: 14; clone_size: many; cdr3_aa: CAISGISGANVLTF; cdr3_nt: TGTGCCATCAGTGGGATCTCTGGGGCCAACGTCCTGACTTTC
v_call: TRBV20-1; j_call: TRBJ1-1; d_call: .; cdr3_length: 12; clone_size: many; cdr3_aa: CSARSGNTEAFF; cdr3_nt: TGCAGTGCTAGATCGGGGAACACTGAAGCTTTCTTT
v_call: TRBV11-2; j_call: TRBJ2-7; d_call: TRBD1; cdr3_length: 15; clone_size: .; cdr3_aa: CASSRGTAFTYEQYF; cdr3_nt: TGTGCCAGCAGCCGTGGGACAGCCTTTACCTACGAGCAGTACTTC
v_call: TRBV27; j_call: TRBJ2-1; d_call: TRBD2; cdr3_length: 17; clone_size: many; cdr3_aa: CASSLFGGAGSYNEQFF; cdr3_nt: TGTGCCAGCAGTTTATTCGGGGGAGCGGGGTCATACAATGAGCAGTTCTTC
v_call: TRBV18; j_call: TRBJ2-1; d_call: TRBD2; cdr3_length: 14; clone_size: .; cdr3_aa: CASSPRLAGDEQFF; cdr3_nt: TGTGCCAGCTCACCACGGCTAGCGGGAGATGAGCAGTTCTTC
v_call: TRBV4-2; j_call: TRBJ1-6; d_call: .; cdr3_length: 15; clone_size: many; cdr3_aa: CASSRSREDNSPLHF; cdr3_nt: TGTGCCAGCAGCCGGTCCCGGGAAGATAATTCACCCCTCCACTTT
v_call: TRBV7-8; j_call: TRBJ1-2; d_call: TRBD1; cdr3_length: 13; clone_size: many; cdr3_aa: CASSLGQGDGYTF; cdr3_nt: TGTGCCAGCAGCTTAGGACAGGGAGATGGCTACACCTTC
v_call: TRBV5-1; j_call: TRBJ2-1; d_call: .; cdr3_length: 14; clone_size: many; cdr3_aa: CASSHGISYNEQFF; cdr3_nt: TGCGCCAGCAGCCACGGGATTTCCTACAATGAGCAGTTCTTC
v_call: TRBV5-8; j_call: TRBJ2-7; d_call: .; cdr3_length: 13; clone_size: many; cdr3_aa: CASSFQAWDEQYF; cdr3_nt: TGTGCCAGCAGCTTCCAAGCGTGGGACGAGCAGTACTTC
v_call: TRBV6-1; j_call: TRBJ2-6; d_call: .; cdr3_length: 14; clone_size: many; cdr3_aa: CASSGQSGANVLTF; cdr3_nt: TGTGCCAGCAGTGGACAGTCTGGGGCCAACGTCCTGACTTTC
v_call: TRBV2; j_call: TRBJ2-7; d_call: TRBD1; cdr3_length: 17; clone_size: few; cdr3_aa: CASSSSRQGPRSYEQYF; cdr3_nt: TGTGCCAGCAGTAGCAGCCGACAGGGTCCCCGCTCCTACGAGCAGTACTTC
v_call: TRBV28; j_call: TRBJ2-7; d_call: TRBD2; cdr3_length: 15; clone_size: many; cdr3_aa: CASSLKTSAGYEQYF; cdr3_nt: TGTGCCAGCAGTCTGAAGACTAGCGCAGGTTACGAGCAGTACTTC
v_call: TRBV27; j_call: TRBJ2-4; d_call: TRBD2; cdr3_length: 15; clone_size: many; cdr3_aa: CASSTIAGLGDIQYF; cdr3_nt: TGTGCCAGCAGTACTATAGCGGGATTAGGGGACATTCAGTACTTC
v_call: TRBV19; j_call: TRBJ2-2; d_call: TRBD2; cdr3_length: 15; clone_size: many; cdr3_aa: CASTYGLAGAGELFF; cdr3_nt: TGTGCCAGCACCTACGGACTAGCGGGAGCCGGGGAGCTGTTTTTT
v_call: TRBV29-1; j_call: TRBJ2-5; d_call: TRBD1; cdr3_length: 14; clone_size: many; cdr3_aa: CSFTGWDSQETQYF; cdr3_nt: TGCAGCTTCACTGGTTGGGACAGTCAAGAGACCCAGTACTTC
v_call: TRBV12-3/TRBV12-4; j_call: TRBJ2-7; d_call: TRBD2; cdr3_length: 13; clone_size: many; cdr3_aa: CASSLPGGKEQYF; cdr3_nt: TGTGCCAGCAGTTTACCCGGGGGGAAGGAGCAGTACTTC
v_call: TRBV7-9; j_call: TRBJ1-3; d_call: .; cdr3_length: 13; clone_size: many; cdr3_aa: CASSPGSGNTIYF; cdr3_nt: TGTGCCAGCAGCCCAGGATCTGGAAACACCATATATTTT
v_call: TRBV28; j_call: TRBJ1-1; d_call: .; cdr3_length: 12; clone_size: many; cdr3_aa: CASRRTVTEAFF; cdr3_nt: TGTGCCAGCAGGCGGACAGTCACTGAAGCTTTCTTT
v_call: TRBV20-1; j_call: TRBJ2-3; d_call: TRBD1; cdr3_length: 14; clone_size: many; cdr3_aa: CSARRQGPTDTQYF; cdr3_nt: TGCAGTGCTAGAAGACAGGGTCCCACAGATACGCAGTATTTT
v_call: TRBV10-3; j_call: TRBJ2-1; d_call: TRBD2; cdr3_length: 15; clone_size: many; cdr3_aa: CAISTGLAGVGEQFF; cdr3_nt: TGTGCCATCAGTACGGGACTAGCGGGAGTTGGCGAGCAGTTCTTC
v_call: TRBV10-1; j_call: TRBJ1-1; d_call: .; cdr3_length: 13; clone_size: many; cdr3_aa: CASSAAPVTEAFF; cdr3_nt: TGCGCCAGCAGTGCCGCTCCGGTCACTGAAGCTTTCTTT
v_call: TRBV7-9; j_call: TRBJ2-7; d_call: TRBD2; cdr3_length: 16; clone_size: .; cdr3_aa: CACSLNLGLAVYEQYF; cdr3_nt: TGTGCCTGCAGCTTAAATTTGGGACTAGCGGTGTACGAGCAGTACTTC
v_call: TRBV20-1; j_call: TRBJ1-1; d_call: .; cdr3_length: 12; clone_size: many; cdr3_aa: CSAPAGNTEAFF; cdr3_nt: TGCAGTGCTCCCGCCGGGAACACTGAAGCTTTCTTT
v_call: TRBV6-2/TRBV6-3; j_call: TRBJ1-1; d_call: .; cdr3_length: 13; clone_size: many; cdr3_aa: CASRTDRWAEAFF; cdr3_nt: TGTGCCAGCAGGACTGACAGGTGGGCTGAAGCTTTCTTT
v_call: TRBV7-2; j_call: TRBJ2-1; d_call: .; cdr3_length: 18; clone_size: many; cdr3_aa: CASSQGPPGLSSYNEQFF; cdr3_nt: TGTGCCAGCAGCCAAGGCCCGCCGGGCCTGAGCTCCTACAATGAGCAGTTCTTC
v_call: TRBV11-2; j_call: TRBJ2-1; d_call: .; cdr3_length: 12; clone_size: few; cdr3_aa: CASSPRYNEQFF; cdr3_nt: TGTGCCAGCAGCCCCCGCTACAATGAGCAGTTCTTC
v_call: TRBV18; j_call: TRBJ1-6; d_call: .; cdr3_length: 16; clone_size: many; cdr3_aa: CATPPGRTLRDSPLHF; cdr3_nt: TGTGCCACTCCACCGGGGAGAACCCTCCGGGATTCACCCCTCCACTTT
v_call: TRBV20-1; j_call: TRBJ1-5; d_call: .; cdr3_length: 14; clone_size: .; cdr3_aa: CSARDSGGNQPQHF; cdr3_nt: TGCAGTGCTAGAGATAGTGGTGGCAATCAGCCCCAGCATTTT
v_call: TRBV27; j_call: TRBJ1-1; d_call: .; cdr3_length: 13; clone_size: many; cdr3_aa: CASSLILNTEAFF; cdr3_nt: TGTGCCAGCAGTTTAATCCTGAACACTGAAGCTTTCTTT
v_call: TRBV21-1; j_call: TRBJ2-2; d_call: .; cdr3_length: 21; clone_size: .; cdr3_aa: CASSKTGTGGTSGTNTGELFF; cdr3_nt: TGTGCCAGCAGCAAAACCGGGACAGGGGGCACTAGCGGAACGAACACCGGGGAGCTGTTTTTT
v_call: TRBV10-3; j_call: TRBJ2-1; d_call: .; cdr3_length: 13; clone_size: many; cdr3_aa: CAISESQNSWQFF; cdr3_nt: TGTGCCATCAGTGAGAGCCAGAACAGCTGGCAGTTCTTC
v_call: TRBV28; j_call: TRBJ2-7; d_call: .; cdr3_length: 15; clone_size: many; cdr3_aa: CASSSLSGHDDEQYF; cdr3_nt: TGTGCCAGCAGTTCGCTCAGCGGGCACGACGACGAGCAGTACTTC
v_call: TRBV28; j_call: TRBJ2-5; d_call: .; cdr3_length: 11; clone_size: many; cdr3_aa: CASSRRETQYF; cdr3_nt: TGTGCCAGCAGTAGGAGAGAGACCCAGTACTTC
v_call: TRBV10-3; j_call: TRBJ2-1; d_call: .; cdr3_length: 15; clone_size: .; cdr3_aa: CAIRTGTRASNEQFF; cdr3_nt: TGTGCCATCAGGACCGGGACAAGGGCCTCCAATGAGCAGTTCTTC
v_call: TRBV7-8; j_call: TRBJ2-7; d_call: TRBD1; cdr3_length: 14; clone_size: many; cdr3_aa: CASSYPRDSNEQYF; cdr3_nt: TGTGCCAGCAGCTACCCCCGGGACAGTAACGAGCAGTACTTC
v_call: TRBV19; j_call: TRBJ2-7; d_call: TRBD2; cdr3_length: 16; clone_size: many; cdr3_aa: CASSVTSGTASYEQYF; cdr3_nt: TGTGCCAGTAGTGTTACTAGCGGGACCGCCTCCTACGAGCAGTACTTC